These T cell receptor beta chains were read from a single sample in a study of tumor and adjacent non-tumor tissue in lung cancer. TCRdb re-called the multiplex PCR reads with MiXCR, one entry per CDR3 protein. The sample records roughly 150,000 distinct CDR3 sequences, around two thirds being singletons. Sequencing input: lung tumor tissue. The receptor set was obtained from a man aged 55 to 70 with small cell lung cancer. CDR3s include the opening cysteine and the closing phenylalanine or tryptophan. The order of the fields is clone size, V gene, J gene, D gene, CDR3 DNA, CDR3 protein. A D gene is named only where the DNA matches it firmly. Some rows have no size entry. The others give once, few or many, or a class for an expanded clone.

.	TRBV20-1	TRBJ1-1	.	TGCAGTGCCAGTTTATACACTGGAGCTTTCTTT	CSASLYTGAFF
.	TRBV12-3/TRBV12-4	TRBJ2-1	.	TGTGCCAGTAGCCTCGGGACTTCGGCCCGGACGTTTTTC	CASSLGTSARTFF
many	TRBV29-1	TRBJ2-3	.	TGCAGCGTAGGGGCCGAGGATACGCAGTATTTT	CSVGAEDTQYF
many	TRBV6-5	TRBJ2-1	TRBD1	TGTGCCAGCAGTTACTGGAGCCAGGGGGTCTTTAATGAGCAGTTCTTC	CASSYWSQGVFNEQFF
.	TRBV11-3	TRBJ1-2	.	TGTTCCAGCAGCTTAAATTTTGTGACCTATGGCTACACCTTC	CSSSLNFVTYGYTF
.	TRBV24-1	TRBJ2-5	.	TGTGCCACCAGTGATTCAGGGCGCGAGACCCAGTACTTC	CATSDSGRETQYF
.	TRBV6-5	TRBJ2-7	.	TGTGCCAGCAGTTACAGTTCAGGCGAAGACGAGCAGTACTTC	CASSYSSGEDEQYF
many	TRBV20-1	TRBJ2-3	TRBD2	TGCAGTGCTGAAATAGCGGGAGTGAGCACAGATACGCAGTATTTT	CSAEIAGVSTDTQYF
.	TRBV5-4	TRBJ2-5	.	TGTGCCAGCAGTAACGGGACACGGTATGGGACCCAGTACTTC	CASSNGTRYGTQYF
.	TRBV20-1	TRBJ1-6	.	TGCAGTTCTCAAAGCAGTGGGTATAATTCACCCCTCCATTTT	CSSQSSGYNSPLHF
.	TRBV11-2	TRBJ2-5	.	TGTGCCAGCAGTTTAGTGGGGAGCGGAGAGACCCATTACTTC	CASSLVGSGETHYF
many	TRBV6-5	TRBJ1-2	TRBD1	TGTGCCAGCAGTTACTATGGGACAGGGGCCCGAGAAACCTTC	CASSYYGTGARETF
.	TRBV29-1	TRBJ2-3	.	TGTAGCGTTCGCCCCGCGGCCTCCGGGGCAGAAACGCAGTATTTT	CSVRPAASGAETQYF
many	TRBV12-3/TRBV12-4	TRBJ2-3	.	TGTGCCAGCAGCCATAGACTAGGTCCAGATACGCAGTATTTT	CASSHRLGPDTQYF
.	TRBV11-2	TRBJ1-1	.	TGTGCCAGCAGCTTAGCGGGGCCTAGGAGGGTATGGAACACTGAAGCTTTCTTT	CASSLAGPRRVWNTEAFF
many	TRBV20-1	TRBJ2-1	TRBD2	TGCAGTGCTATAACTAGCGGGAGGAAGAATGAGCAGTTCTTC	CSAITSGRKNEQFF
few	TRBV6-2/TRBV6-3	TRBJ2-2	.	TGTGCCAGCAGTCAAATAAGCGCCGGGGAGCTGTTTTTT	CASSQISAGELFF
many	TRBV12-3/TRBV12-4	TRBJ2-6	.	TGTGCCAGCAGCCCTCCTCTGAAGGCCAACGTCCTGACTTTC	CASSPPLKANVLTF
.	TRBV12-5	TRBJ2-1	.	TGTGCTAGTGGCCTTAGGGATTCATACAATGAGGAATTCTTC	CASGLRDSYNEEFF
.	TRBV11-2	TRBJ1-2	TRBD1	TGTGCCAGCAGCGCAACAGGGGTAGGCGACTACACCTTC	CASSATGVGDYTF
.	TRBV20-1	TRBJ1-1	TRBD1	TGCAGTGCTAGAGTGGGGGGACAGGGCTGGGGTGAAGCTTTCTTT	CSARVGGQGWGEAFF
.	TRBV11-1	TRBJ2-1	TRBD2	TGTGCCAGCAGCGTTAGCGGACTAGCGGAGGGGAGCTCCTACGATGAGCTGTTCTTC	CASSVSGLAEGSSYDELFF
.	TRBV5-4	TRBJ1-6	TRBD1	TGTGCCAGCAGCTTTACCACAAGCGCGTCGGACAGGGCGAATTCACCCCTCCACTTT	CASSFTTSASDRANSPLHF
many	TRBV6-1	TRBJ2-4	TRBD2	TGTGCCAGCAGTGAAGCGTGGGAGGGGCACATTCAGTACTTC	CASSEAWEGHIQYF
many	TRBV5-6	TRBJ2-1	TRBD1	TGTGCCAGCAGCTCCTACCGGGACAGGGGGTACAATGAGCAGTTCTTC	CASSSYRDRGYNEQFF
once	TRBV11-2	TRBJ1-6	.	TGTGTCAGCAGCTTAACCAGGGGCGGCTTACCCCTCCACTTT	CVSSLTRGGLPLHF
.	TRBV20-1	TRBJ2-7	.	TGCAGAGCTAGAGATCAGTCCAGCAGGACCTACGAGCAGTACTTC	CRARDQSSRTYEQYF
.	TRBV19	TRBJ2-5	TRBD2	TGTGCCAGTAGTATGCTTCTTGGACTAGCGGGAGAGAGGGGCCAAGAGACCCAGTACTTC	CASSMLLGLAGERGQETQYF
.	TRBV12-3/TRBV12-4	TRBJ1-6	.	TGTACCAGCAGTCAGGGGTGGAATTCACCCCTCCACTTT	CTSSQGWNSPLHF
.	TRBV4-2	TRBJ2-5	.	TGTGCCAGCAGCCAAGCCCGGGGGCAAGAGACCCAGTACTTT	CASSQARGQETQYF
.	TRBV4-3	TRBJ2-6	.	TGCGCCAGCAGCCAAGACGCAGGTTTATCTGGGGCCAACGTCCTGACTTTC	CASSQDAGLSGANVLTF
.	TRBV11-2	TRBJ2-1	.	TGTGCCAGCGTCAAGTCCCCCGTAGCCTACAATGAGCAGTTCTTC	CASVKSPVAYNEQFF
.	TRBV4-2	TRBJ1-1	.	TGTGACAGCAGCCAAGTCAGGGCGGGTGAAGCTTTCTTT	CDSSQVRAGEAFF
.	TRBV7-9	TRBJ1-3	.	TGTGCCAGCATCGAAGGAGCAGCTATCTCTGGAAACACCATATATTTT	CASIEGAAISGNTIYF
once	TRBV11-2	TRBJ2-1	.	TGTGTCAGCAGTCCTCGGGACAATGAGCAGTTCTTC	CVSSPRDNEQFF
.	TRBV4-1	TRBJ2-7	TRBD2	TGCGCCAGCAACCCAAAGGGACTAGCGGGATTGAGGAGCTCCTGCGATCAGTACTTC	CASNPKGLAGLRSSCDQYF
once	TRBV11-3	TRBJ2-3	.	TGTGTCAGCAGCTCGTGGGCGCGGGTGCAGACAGGTACGCAGTATTTT	CVSSSWARVQTGTQYF
.	TRBV6-2/TRBV6-3	TRBJ1-5	.	TGTGCCAGCAGTTCCCCCTCCGGGGGCCGTCAGCCCCAGCATTTT	CASSSPSGGRQPQHF
many	TRBV5-1	TRBJ2-2	TRBD1	TGCGCCAGCAGACAGGGGGCTCAAAACACCGGGGAGCTGTTTTTT	CASRQGAQNTGELFF
.	TRBV9	TRBJ1-2	.	TGTGCCAGCAGCGTAGACACGTACTATGGCTACACCTTC	CASSVDTYYGYTF
once	TRBV5-4	TRBJ1-4	.	TGTGCTAGCAGCTTGGAACGGAGTATGCGAAAACTGTTTTTT	CASSLERSMRKLFF
.	TRBV6-5	TRBJ2-7	.	TGTGTCGGCGGTACCCAGGAGGGATCCTACGAGCAGTACTTC	CVGGTQEGSYEQYF
.	TRBV6-5	TRBJ2-1	.	TGTGCCACCAGCCGCGAAAATGAGCGGTTCTTC	CATSRENERFF
.	TRBV20-1	TRBJ2-1	TRBD2	TGCAGTGCTAAAGGACTAGCGGGACGGGATGAGCAGTTCTTC	CSAKGLAGRDEQFF
many	TRBV7-9	TRBJ2-1	.	TGTGCCAGCAGTTACCTAGGGGGATTTGGTTTCTTC	CASSYLGGFGFF
.	TRBV5-1	TRBJ2-5	.	TGCGCCAGCAGCTTTGAGGGAGTGGAGACCCAGTACTTC	CASSFEGVETQYF
.	TRBV28	TRBJ2-3	TRBD2	TGTGCCAGCCGATATAGCGGGGACTTCACAGATACGCAGTATTTT	CASRYSGDFTDTQYF
.	TRBV6-6	TRBJ1-2	TRBD1	TGTGCCACCAGTAGGCGACAGGGAGGTAGAGGCTACACCTTC	CATSRRQGGRGYTF
.	TRBV20-1	TRBJ2-5	.	TGCAATGCTAGCCGGGAGGAGACCCAGTACTTC	CNASREETQYF
.	TRBV5-1	TRBJ1-1	.	TGCGCCAGCAGCTTGCTGGGGGGGCCCACTGAAGCTTTCTTT	CASSLLGGPTEAFF
.	TRBV20-1	TRBJ1-5	.	TGCAGTGCTAGACTGTCCGGGCCAGATCAGCCCCAGCATTTT	CSARLSGPDQPQHF
.	TRBV11-1	TRBJ2-7	.	TGTGCCAGCAGCCTCAGACAGTTCTACGAGCAGTACTTC	CASSLRQFYEQYF
few	TRBV12-3/TRBV12-4	TRBJ1-2	.	TGTGCCAGCAGTCCCGTGCAGGGGCTCATTGGCTACACCTTC	CASSPVQGLIGYTF
.	TRBV12-3/TRBV12-4	TRBJ2-1	.	TGTGACAGCAGTTTATTCTTAAGGGTCTACAATGAGCAGTTCTTC	CDSSLFLRVYNEQFF
.	TRBV28	TRBJ1-3	.	TGTCCCAGCAGTTTAGCAGGCTGGGAAAACACCATATATTTT	CPSSLAGWENTIYF
.	TRBV10-3	TRBJ2-2	.	TGTGCCATCAGTGAGGGACTAATCTCGCCCGGGGAGCTGTTTTTT	CAISEGLISPGELFF